The rows below give T cell receptor beta chains drawn from one sample of a study of response to subunit inactivated influenza vaccine. TCRdb re-called the RT-PCR reads through MiXCR, storing one row per CDR3 protein. Among about half a million distinct CDR3 sequences listed, approximately 9.9% were seen once. The sequencing used PBMCs from blood, collected roughly 6 weeks after vaccination. The source of these receptors is a man aged 45-65 years who received an inactivated influenza vaccine. The CDR3 runs from the conserved cysteine through the conserved F or W. The D gene is left open where the match is weak. Expanded clones are given a class, and other clones once, few, many or no size at all.

NA | TRBJ2-7 | NA | TRBV4-3 | CASSQEFSYEQYF | TGCGCCAGCAGCCAAGAGTTCTCCTACGAGCAGTACTTC
TRBD1 | TRBJ2-7 | NA | TRBV20-1 | CSASRDSRNYEQYF | TGCAGTGCTAGCCGGGACAGCAGGAACTACGAGCAGTACTTC
TRBD1 | TRBJ2-1 | once | TRBV7-9 | CARSFLTGGNEQFF | TGTGCCAGAAGCTTCCTTACAGGGGGCAATGAGCAGTTCTTC
TRBD2 | TRBJ2-1 | few | TRBV20-1 | CSARDAGGASYNEQFF | TGCAGTGCTAGAGACGCCGGGGGGGCCTCCTACAATGAGCAGTTCTTC
NA | TRBJ2-7 | NA | TRBV11-2 | CASSLHGTLTYEQYF | TGTGCCAGCAGCTTACACGGGACACTCACCTACGAGCAGTACTTC
TRBD1 | TRBJ1-5 | few | TRBV12-3/TRBV12-4 | CASTRDRHFNQPQHF | TGTGCCAGCACCCGGGACAGGCACTTCAATCAGCCCCAGCATTTT
NA | TRBJ1-1 | few | TRBV14 | CASSPPGVYTEAFF | TGTGCCAGCAGCCCCCCAGGGGTTTACACTGAAGCTTTCTTT
TRBD2 | TRBJ2-7 | few | TRBV9 | CASSVDGGETSGPERGSYEQYF | TGTGCCAGCAGCGTAGATGGTGGGGAGACTAGCGGGCCGGAAAGGGGCTCCTACGAGCAGTACTTC
NA | TRBJ2-1 | many | TRBV5-1 | CASSQTSGNEQFF | TGCGCCAGCAGCCAGACAAGTGGGAATGAGCAGTTCTTC
NA | TRBJ2-7 | few | TRBV7-6 | CASSLGAGRAHEQYF | TGTGCCAGCAGCTTAGGAGCGGGCAGGGCCCACGAGCAGTACTTC
NA | TRBJ2-5 | once | TRBV5-1 | CASSLSRVQETQYF | TGCGCCAGCAGCTTGAGCAGGGTTCAGGAGACCCAGTACTTC
TRBD2 | TRBJ2-3 | many | TRBV27 | CASSPASGYTDTQYF | TGTGCCAGCAGTCCCGCTAGCGGTTACACAGATACGCAGTATTTT
NA | TRBJ2-7 | few | TRBV15 | CATNAQSGEQYF | TGTGCCACCAACGCGCAATCGGGCGAGCAGTACTTC
NA | TRBJ2-5 | few | TRBV10-3 | CAISEWGQETQYF | TGTGCCATCAGTGAGTGGGGACAAGAGACCCAGTACTTC
NA | TRBJ2-7 | NA | TRBV20-1 | CSARDRDKAYEQYF | TGCAGTGCTAGAGATCGAGACAAAGCCTACGAGCAGTACTTC
NA | TRBJ2-3 | NA | TRBV12-3/TRBV12-4 | CASSLGTLRSVDTQYF | TGTGCCAGCAGTTTGGGGACCCTACGGTCGGTAGATACGCAGTATTTT
NA | TRBJ2-2 | NA | TRBV5-1 | CASSSNAGELFF | TGCGCCAGCAGCTCAAACGCCGGGGAGCTGTTTTTT
NA | TRBJ2-3 | NA | TRBV5-1 | CASSPVTSTDTQYF | TGCGCCAGCAGCCCGGTAACTAGCACAGATACGCAGTATTTT
TRBD1 | TRBJ2-2 | many | TRBV5-1 | CASRTGTNTGELFF | TGCGCCAGCCGGACAGGGACGAACACCGGGGAGCTGTTTTTT
NA | TRBJ1-4 | NA | TRBV10-3 | CAISPGANEKLFF | TGTGCCATCAGTCCGGGGGCTAATGAAAAACTGTTTTTT
TRBD2 | TRBJ2-2 | few | TRBV27 | CASTWGGVNTGELFF | TGTGCCAGCACCTGGGGGGGAGTGAACACCGGGGAGCTGTTTTTT
NA | TRBJ2-5 | few | TRBV19 | CASSIAGFQETQYF | TGTGCCAGTAGTATAGCTGGGTTTCAAGAGACCCAGTACTTC
TRBD1 | TRBJ2-7 | few | TRBV10-2 | CASRDRGHSYEQYF | TGCGCCAGCAGGGACAGGGGACACTCCTACGAGCAGTACTTC
NA | TRBJ2-1 | NA | TRBV12-3/TRBV12-4 | CASSLAGWDEQFF | TGTGCCAGCAGTTTGGCAGGGTGGGATGAGCAGTTCTTC
NA | TRBJ1-6 | NA | TRBV20-1 | CSATRDRRNSPLHF | TGCAGTGCCACAAGAGACAGAAGGAATTCACCCCTCCACTTT
TRBD1 | TRBJ2-3 | NA | TRBV12-3/TRBV12-4 | CASTPLSGGGDTQYF | TGTGCCAGCACTCCCTTATCAGGGGGCGGAGATACGCAGTATTTT
NA | TRBJ1-5 | few | TRBV28 | CASSLGSGEQPQHF | TGTGCCAGCAGTTTAGGGTCAGGGGAGCAGCCCCAGCATTTT
NA | TRBJ2-1 | once | TRBV4-2 | CASSRDTQGPPGNEQFF | TGTGCCAGCAGCCGAGATACCCAGGGCCCACCGGGCAATGAGCAGTTCTTC
NA | TRBJ1-2 | few | TRBV4-2 | CASSQDWDKNYGYTF | TGTGCCAGCAGCCAAGATTGGGATAAAAACTATGGCTACACCTTC
NA | TRBJ1-5 | many | TRBV20-1 | CSARVPGGGNQPQHF | TGCAGTGCTAGAGTTCCAGGTGGGGGCAATCAGCCCCAGCATTTT
NA | TRBJ2-7 | once | TRBV6-2/TRBV6-3 | CASSYSPRSRGSYEQYF | TGTGCCAGCAGTTACTCGCCGCGGAGCAGGGGCTCCTACGAGCAGTACTTC
NA | TRBJ2-5 | NA | TRBV15 | CATSSSYLTGTRETQYF | TGTGCCACCAGCAGCAGCTACTTGACTGGGACCAGGGAGACCCAGTACTTC
TRBD1 | TRBJ2-2 | NA | TRBV11-2 | CASSSPSAFRGRNWELFF | TGTGCCAGCAGCTCACCGTCGGCCTTCAGGGGGCGCAACTGGGAGCTGTTTTTT
TRBD1 | TRBJ2-3 | NA | TRBV6-2/TRBV6-3 | CASGPRTGWTDTQYF | TGTGCCAGCGGTCCCAGGACAGGGTGGACAGATACGCAGTATTTT
TRBD2 | TRBJ2-1 | NA | TRBV18 | CASSPPERERGNEQFF | TGTGCCAGCTCACCACCGGAGCGGGAGAGGGGGAATGAGCAGTTCTTC
NA | TRBJ2-1 | few | TRBV5-1 | CASRTGVGGDEQFF | TGCGCCAGCAGAACAGGGGTTGGAGGGGATGAGCAGTTCTTC
NA | TRBJ2-1 | many | TRBV7-2 | CASRSSSVGEQFF | TGTGCCAGCAGAAGTTCTAGCGTGGGTGAGCAGTTCTTC
NA | TRBJ1-3 | NA | TRBV30 | CAWTKGSGNTIYF | TGTGCCTGGACCAAGGGCTCTGGAAACACCATATATTTT
TRBD2 | TRBJ2-5 | NA | TRBV9 | CASSALAGGPETQYF | TGTGCCAGCAGCGCTCTAGCGGGAGGGCCGGAGACCCAGTACTTC
NA | TRBJ2-3 | NA | TRBV21-1 | CASSKGALTDTQYF | TGTGCCAGCAGCAAGGGGGCTTTGACAGATACGCAGTATTTT
NA | TRBJ1-6 | NA | TRBV11-2 | CASSILTSYNSPLHF | TGTGCCAGCAGCATCCTGACATCCTATAATTCACCCCTCCACTTT
TRBD2 | TRBJ2-1 | many | TRBV12-3/TRBV12-4 | CASIAGGRYNEQFF | TGTGCCAGCATCGCGGGGGGCCGGTACAATGAGCAGTTCTTC
NA | TRBJ1-4 | few | TRBV4-3 | CASSLGRGTNEKLFF | TGCGCCAGCAGCCTAGGAAGGGGGACTAATGAAAAACTGTTTTTT
TRBD1 | TRBJ1-6 | NA | TRBV25-1 | CASSGMDRAYNSPLHF | TGTGCCAGCAGTGGAATGGACAGGGCTTATAATTCACCCCTCCACTTT
NA | TRBJ2-1 | many | TRBV5-1 | CASSWGGDEQFF | TGCGCCAGCAGCTGGGGTGGCGATGAGCAGTTCTTC
TRBD1 | TRBJ2-3 | NA | TRBV4-3 | CASSQDEDRDPAGTDTQYF | TGCGCCAGCAGCCAAGATGAGGACAGGGATCCTGCTGGCACAGATACGCAGTATTTT
NA | TRBJ1-2 | few | TRBV6-5 | CASSYRGFDYGYTF | TGTGCCAGCAGTTACAGAGGGTTCGACTATGGCTACACCTTC
TRBD2 | TRBJ2-7 | few | TRBV11-2 | CASSLVLRTSGPYEQYF | TGTGCCAGCAGCTTAGTTCTTAGGACTAGCGGGCCCTACGAGCAGTACTTC
TRBD1 | TRBJ1-1 | few | TRBV27 | CASSRQGFGTEAFF | TGTGCCAGCAGCCGACAGGGTTTTGGCACTGAAGCTTTCTTT
TRBD2 | TRBJ2-7 | NA | TRBV27 | CASSSLRPIAGELRAEQYF | TGTGCCAGCAGTTCACTCAGACCAATAGCGGGAGAATTACGCGCCGAGCAGTACTTC
NA | TRBJ2-3 | few | TRBV10-1 | CASSEDGSTDTQYF | TGCGCCAGCAGCGAAGACGGAAGCACAGATACGCAGTATTTT
NA | TRBJ2-7 | NA | TRBV5-1 | CASSLGLGGLSYEQYF | TGCGCCAGCAGCTTGGGGCTGGGCGGCCTCTCCTACGAGCAGTACTTC
NA | TRBJ2-4 | NA | TRBV7-4 | CASSLRGQFNIQYF | TGTGCCAGCAGCTTACGGGGGCAGTTCAACATTCAGTACTTC
TRBD1 | TRBJ2-1 | few | TRBV7-2 | CASSLTNPGQGAHNEQFF | TGTGCCAGCAGCTTAACGAATCCGGGACAGGGGGCACACAATGAGCAGTTCTTC
TRBD1 | TRBJ2-3 | few | TRBV4-2 | CASSQGGQTSTDTQYF | TGTGCCAGCAGCCAAGGGGGACAGACCAGCACAGATACGCAGTATTTT